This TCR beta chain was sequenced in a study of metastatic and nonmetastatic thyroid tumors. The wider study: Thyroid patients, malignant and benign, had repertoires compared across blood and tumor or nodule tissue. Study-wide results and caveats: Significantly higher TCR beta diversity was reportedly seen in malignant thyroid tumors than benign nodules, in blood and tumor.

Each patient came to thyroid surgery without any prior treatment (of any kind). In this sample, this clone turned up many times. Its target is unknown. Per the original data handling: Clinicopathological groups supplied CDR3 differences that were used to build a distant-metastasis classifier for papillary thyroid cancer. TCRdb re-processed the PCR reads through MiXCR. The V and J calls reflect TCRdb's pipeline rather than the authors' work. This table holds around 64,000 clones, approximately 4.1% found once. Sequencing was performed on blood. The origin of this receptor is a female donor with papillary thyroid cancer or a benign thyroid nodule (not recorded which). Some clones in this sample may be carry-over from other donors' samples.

The CDR3 bases are TGTGCCAGCAAGGGCGTGCAGTCCTACGAGCAGTACTTC. It yields the protein CASKGVQSYEQYF. The chain is built from TRBV6-1 and TRBJ2-7; unclear D gene. Germline CDR1 is MNHNS and CDR2 is SASEGT. The V gene lost 7 bases and the J gene lost 1 base, with 11 bases spanning the gap. The CDR3 length is 13 residues.